This T cell receptor (beta chain) was profiled in a study of T cell responses to AZD1222 COVID-19 vaccine. This table comes from immunoSEQ multiplex PCR, and its TCRdb copy is limited to in-frame clones, with some not included. The sample includes about 150,000 clones, just over 90% of them seen just once. The study, taken as a whole, reports: Regions left unmutated in variants are reportedly the target of nearly half of spike-specific TCRs.

Note on this clone: Its antigen is still unknown.

V lost 0 bases, J lost 1 base, and 7 bases lay in between. The CDR3 totals 14 residues. Germline CDR1 is SGDLS and CDR2 is YYNGEE. The gene calls are TRBV9 and TRBJ1-1, with D unresolved. The sequenced sample was peripheral blood, obtained on day 0 of AZD1222 vaccination. This receptor was taken from an adult in good health. The CDR3 loop is CASSVGSANTEAFF. The CDR3 DNA is TGTGCCAGCAGCGTAGGCTCGGCGAACACTGAAGCTTTCTTT.